The source of this T cell receptor beta chain is a study of identical twins. Regarding the study as a whole: Some out-of-frame alpha sequences were shared by twins, and these showed excess low generation probability.

TCRdb analysed the 5' RACE reads with MiXCR anew, one entry per CDR3 protein. The sample contains roughly 1,500,000 distinct CDR3 sequences, less than 40% of which appear only once. For this clonotype: What it recognizes is unknown.

The CDR3 extends over 14 amino acids. Trimming removed 7 bases from V and 5 bases from J; junction bases left unmatched: 9. Germline values: CDR1 SGDLS, CDR2 YYNGEE. In every case, the donor was a healthy Caucasian. V is TRBV9 and J is TRBJ2-5; 9 bases agree with TRBD1. This receptor was obtained from a newborn girl in good health. The sequencing input was cord blood. CDR3 sequence reads: CASGWDRVRETQYF. The DNA for the CDR3 is TGTGCCAGCGGCTGGGACAGGGTTAGGGAGACCCAGTACTTC.